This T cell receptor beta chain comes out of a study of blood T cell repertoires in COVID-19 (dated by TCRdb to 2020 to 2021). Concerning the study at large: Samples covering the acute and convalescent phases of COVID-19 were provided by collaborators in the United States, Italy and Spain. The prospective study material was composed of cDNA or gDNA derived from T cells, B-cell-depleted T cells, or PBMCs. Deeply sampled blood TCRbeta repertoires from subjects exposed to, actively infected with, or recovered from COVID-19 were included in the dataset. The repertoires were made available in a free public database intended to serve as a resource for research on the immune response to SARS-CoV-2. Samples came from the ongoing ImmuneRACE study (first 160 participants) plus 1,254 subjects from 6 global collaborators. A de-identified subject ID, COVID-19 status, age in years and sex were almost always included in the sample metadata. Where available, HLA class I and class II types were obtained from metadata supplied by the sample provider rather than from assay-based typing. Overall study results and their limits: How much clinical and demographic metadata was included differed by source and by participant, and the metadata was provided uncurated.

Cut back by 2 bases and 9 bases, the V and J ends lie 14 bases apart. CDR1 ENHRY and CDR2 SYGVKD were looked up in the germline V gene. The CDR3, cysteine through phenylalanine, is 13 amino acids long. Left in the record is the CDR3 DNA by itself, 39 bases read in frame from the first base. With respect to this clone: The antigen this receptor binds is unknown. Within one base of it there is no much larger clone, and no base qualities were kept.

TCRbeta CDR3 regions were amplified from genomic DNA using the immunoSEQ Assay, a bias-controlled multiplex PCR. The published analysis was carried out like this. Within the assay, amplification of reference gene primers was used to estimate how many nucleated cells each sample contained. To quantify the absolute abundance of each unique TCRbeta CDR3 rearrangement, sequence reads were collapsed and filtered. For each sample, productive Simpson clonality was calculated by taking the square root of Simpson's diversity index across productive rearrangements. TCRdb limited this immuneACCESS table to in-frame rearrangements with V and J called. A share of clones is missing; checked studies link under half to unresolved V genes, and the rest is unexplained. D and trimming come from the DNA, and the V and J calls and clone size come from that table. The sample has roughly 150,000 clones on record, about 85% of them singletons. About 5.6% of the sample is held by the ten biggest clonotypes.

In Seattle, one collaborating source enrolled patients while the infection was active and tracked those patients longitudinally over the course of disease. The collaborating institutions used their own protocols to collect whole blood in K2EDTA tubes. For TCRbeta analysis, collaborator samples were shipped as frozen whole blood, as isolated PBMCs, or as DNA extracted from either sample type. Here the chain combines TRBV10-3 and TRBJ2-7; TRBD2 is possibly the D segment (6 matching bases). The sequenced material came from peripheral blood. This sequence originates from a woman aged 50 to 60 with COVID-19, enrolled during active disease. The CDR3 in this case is CAISEGGPKTQYF. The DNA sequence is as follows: TGTGCCATCAGTGAGGGAGGGCCAAAGACGCAGTACTTC.